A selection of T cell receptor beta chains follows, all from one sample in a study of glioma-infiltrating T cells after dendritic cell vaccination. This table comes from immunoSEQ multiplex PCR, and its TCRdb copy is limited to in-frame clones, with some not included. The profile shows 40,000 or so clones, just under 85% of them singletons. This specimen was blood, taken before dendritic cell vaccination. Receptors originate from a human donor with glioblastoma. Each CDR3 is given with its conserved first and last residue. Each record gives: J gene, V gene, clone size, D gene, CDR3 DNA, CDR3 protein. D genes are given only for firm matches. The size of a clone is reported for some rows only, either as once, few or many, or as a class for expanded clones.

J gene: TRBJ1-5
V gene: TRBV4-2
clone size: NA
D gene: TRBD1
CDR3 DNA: TGTGCCAGCAGCCACCGACAGGGTGGTGGCAATCAGCCCCAGCATTTT
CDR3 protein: CASSHRQGGGNQPQHF

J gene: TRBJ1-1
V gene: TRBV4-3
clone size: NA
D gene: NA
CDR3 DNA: TGCGCCAGCAGCCAAGAGCGAGCATTTAGGGGGGCTTTCTTT
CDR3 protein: CASSQERAFRGAFF

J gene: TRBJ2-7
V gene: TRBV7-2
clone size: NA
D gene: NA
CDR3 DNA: TGTGCCAGCAGCTTCTACCGGGTCTACGAGCAGTACTTC
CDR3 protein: CASSFYRVYEQYF

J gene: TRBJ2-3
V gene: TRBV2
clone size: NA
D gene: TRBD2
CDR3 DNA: TGTGCCATCGAGGGACTAGCGGTTAGCACAGATACGCAGTATTTT
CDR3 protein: CAIEGLAVSTDTQYF

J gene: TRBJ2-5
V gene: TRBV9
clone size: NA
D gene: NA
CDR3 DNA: TGTGCCAGCAGCGTAGCCCCCGGAAGAGGGACTCAAGAGACCCAGTACTTC
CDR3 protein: CASSVAPGRGTQETQYF

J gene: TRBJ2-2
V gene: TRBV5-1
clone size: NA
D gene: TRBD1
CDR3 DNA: TGCGCCAGCAGAAAAACAGGGGGTACGAACACCGGGGAGCTGTTTTTT
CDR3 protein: CASRKTGGTNTGELFF

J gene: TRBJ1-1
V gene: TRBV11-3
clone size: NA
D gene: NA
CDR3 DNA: TGTGCCAGCAGCCCCACAGGATTGCTACCTATGAACACTGAAGCTTTCTTT
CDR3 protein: CASSPTGLLPMNTEAFF

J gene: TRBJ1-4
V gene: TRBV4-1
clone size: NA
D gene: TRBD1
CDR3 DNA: TGCGCCAGCAGCCAAGGGGGGACAGGGGTTGCTAATGAAAAACTGTTTTTT
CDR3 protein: CASSQGGTGVANEKLFF

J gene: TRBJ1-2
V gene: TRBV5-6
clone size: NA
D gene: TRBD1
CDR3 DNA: TGTGCCAGCAGCCGGGGACAGCGCGGCTATGGCTACACCTTC
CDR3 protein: CASSRGQRGYGYTF

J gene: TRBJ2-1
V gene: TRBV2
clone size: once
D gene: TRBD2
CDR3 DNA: TGTGCCAGCAGTCTAAGCGGGGGGTACAATGAGCAGTTCTTC
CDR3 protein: CASSLSGGYNEQFF

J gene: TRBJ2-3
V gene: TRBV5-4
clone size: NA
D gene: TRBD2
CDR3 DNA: TGTGCCAGCAGCTTGATGCGGGGGGATTACACAGATACGCAGTATTTT
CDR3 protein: CASSLMRGDYTDTQYF

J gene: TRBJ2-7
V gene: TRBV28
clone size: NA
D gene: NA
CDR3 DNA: TGTGCCAGCACCCTTAGCTCAGACCCCTACGAGCAGTACTTC
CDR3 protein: CASTLSSDPYEQYF

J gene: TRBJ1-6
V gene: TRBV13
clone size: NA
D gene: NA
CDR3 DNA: TGTGCCAGCAGCCCTGTTGGGCTTAATAATTCACCCCTCCACTTT
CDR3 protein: CASSPVGLNNSPLHF

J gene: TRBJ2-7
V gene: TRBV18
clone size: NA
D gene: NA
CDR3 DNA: TGTGCCAGCTCACCCGGGCCGGGGTCCTACGAGCAGTACTTC
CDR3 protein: CASSPGPGSYEQYF

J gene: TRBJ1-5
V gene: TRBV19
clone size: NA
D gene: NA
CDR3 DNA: TGTGCCAGTAGCCGGGTCTCAAATCAGCCCCAGCATTTT
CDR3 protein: CASSRVSNQPQHF

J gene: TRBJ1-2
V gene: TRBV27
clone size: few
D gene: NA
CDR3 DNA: TGTGCCAGCAGTTTCACCCTAGGGGGGGCTTCTGGCTACACCTTC
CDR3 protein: CASSFTLGGASGYTF